This record concerns one T cell receptor beta chain sequence. The record originates from a study of T cell responses to AZD1222 COVID-19 vaccine. Germline lookup yields CDR1 LNHNV and CDR2 YYDKDF (reference sequence). There are 12 residues in the CDR3. Between the trimmed V and J ends, which lost 8 bases and 6 bases, there was a span of 11 bases. Assay used: immunoSEQ multiplex PCR; TCRdb lists only in-frame clones, some missing. The table has about 200,000 clones, 93% seen once. The receptor was derived from an adult who received the AZD1222 COVID-19 vaccine. The J gene is TRBJ1-5, the V gene TRBV15; D call uncertain. This specimen was peripheral blood, taken 28 days after the second AZD1222 dose. This chain's CDR3 is CATGLGSQPQHF. Here the CDR3 DNA reads TGTGCCACCGGGCTTGGGAGTCAGCCCCAGCATTTT.